This T cell receptor (beta chain) was observed in a study of T cell repertoires in cytomegalovirus infection. In the study overall: Public TCR beta signatures provided an indication of both CMV infection and a matching HLA type.

TCRdb independently ran MiXCR on the reads; one entry per CDR3 protein. Of 150,000 or so distinct CDR3 sequences in the sample, 17% are singletons; the top ten hold roughly a sixth. The V gene lost 3 bases and the J gene lost 6 bases, with 21 bases spanning the gap. The CDR3 runs 17 residues. CDR1 and CDR2 from the germline V gene are SGHRS and YFSETQ. The receptor's source is a human donor in good health (CMV status not recorded). Some clones in this sample may be carry-over from other donors' samples. This chain uses TRBV5-1 with TRBJ2-2; unclear D gene. The sequenced material came from CD8+ T cells from PBMCs. The CDR3 DNA reads TGCGCCAGCAGCTATGAAGGCCCGGGCCGCTCTTCCGGGGAGCTGTTTTTT. As protein: CASSYEGPGRSSGELFF.